This TCR beta chain was captured in a study of blood T cells in healthy people across ages. At the level of the study: Template switching picked up about one barcoded beta molecule for each two T cells. Study observations and caveats: In long-lived donors, naive CD4+ cell counts and diversity exceeded those of aged donors.

Germline-derived CDR1 and CDR2 are MNHNS and SASEGT. The V segment lost 2 bases and the J segment 0 bases; nucleotides outside the gene matches: 12. The CDR3 loop spans 19 amino acids. Then a second PCR, running roughly 7 to 12 cycles, was carried out with a sample-barcoded 5' primer and a J-beta primer mix. A template-switch adaptor that had 12 random nucleotides put a tag on each cDNA molecule. Each CDR3 protein is one row after TCRdb ran MiXCR on the 5' RACE reads. This table holds 1.5 million to 2 million distinct CDR3 sequences, approximately 50% found once. Roughly 10 milliliters of peripheral blood were drawn from each donor into EDTA-treated tubes. Of note for this clonotype: Its antigen remains unidentified.

The rearrangement uses TRBV6-1 and TRBJ2-3; 9 positions match TRBD2. Sequencing input: blood. The receptor comes from a woman in her thirties or forties in good health. The CDR3 reads CASSEWKRGVSSSTDTQYF. CDR3 nucleotide sequence: TGTGCCAGCAGTGAATGGAAGCGGGGGGTCTCTAGCAGCACAGATACGCAGTATTTT.